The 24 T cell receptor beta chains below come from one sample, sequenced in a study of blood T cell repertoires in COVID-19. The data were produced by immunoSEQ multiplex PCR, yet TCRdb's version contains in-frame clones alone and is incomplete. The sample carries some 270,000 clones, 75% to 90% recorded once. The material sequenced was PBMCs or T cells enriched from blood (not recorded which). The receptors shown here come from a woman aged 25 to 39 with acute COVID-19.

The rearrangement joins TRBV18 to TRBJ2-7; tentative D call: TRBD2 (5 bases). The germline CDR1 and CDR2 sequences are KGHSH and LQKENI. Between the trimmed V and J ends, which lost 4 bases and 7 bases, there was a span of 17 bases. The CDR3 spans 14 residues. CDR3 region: CASSLSTETGEQYF. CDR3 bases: TGTGCCAGCTCACTATCGACTGAAACGGGAGAGCAGTACTTC.

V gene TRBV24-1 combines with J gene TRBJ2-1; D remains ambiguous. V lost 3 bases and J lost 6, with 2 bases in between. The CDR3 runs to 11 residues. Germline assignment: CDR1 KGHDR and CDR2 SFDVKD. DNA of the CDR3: TGTGCCACCAGTGATCTCAATGAGCAGTTCTTC. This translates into CATSDLNEQFF.

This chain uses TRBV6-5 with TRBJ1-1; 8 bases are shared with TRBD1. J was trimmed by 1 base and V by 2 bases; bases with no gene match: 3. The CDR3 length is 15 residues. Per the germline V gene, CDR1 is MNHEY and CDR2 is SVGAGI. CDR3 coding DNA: TGTGCCAGCAGTTACCAGGGGGCTAGGAACACTGAAGCTTTCTTT. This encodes CASSYQGARNTEAFF.

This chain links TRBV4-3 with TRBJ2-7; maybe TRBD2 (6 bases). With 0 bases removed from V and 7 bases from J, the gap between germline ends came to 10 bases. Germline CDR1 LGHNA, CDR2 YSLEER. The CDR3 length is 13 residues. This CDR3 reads CASSQETGVEQYF. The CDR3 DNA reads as TGCGCCAGCAGCCAAGAAACGGGAGTAGAGCAGTACTTC.

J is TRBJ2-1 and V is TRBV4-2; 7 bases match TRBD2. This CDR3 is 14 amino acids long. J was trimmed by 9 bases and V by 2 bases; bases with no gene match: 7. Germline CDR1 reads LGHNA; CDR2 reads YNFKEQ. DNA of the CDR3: TGTGCCAGCAGCCAACGGGGACTACCCGGTGAGCAGTTCTTC. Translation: CASSQRGLPGEQFF.

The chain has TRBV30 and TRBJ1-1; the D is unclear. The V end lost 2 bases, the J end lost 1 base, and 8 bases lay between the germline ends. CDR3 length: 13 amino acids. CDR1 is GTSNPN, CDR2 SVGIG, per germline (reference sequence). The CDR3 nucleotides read TGTGCCTGGAGTTCTAGGAAGAACACTGAAGCTTTCTTT. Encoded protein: CAWSSRKNTEAFF.

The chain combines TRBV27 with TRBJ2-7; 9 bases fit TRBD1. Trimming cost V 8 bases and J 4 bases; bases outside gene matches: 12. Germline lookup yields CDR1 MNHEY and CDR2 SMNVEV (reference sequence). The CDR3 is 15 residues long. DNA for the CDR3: TGTGCCAGCCAACCTTCCGGGACAGGGCTGTACGAGCAGTACTTC. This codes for CASQPSGTGLYEQYF.

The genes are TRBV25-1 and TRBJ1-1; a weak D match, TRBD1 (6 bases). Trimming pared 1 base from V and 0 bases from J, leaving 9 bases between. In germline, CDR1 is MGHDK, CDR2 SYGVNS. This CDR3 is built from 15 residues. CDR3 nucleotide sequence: TGTGCCAGCAGTGAATCAAGGACAGTGAACACTGAAGCTTTCTTT. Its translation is CASSESRTVNTEAFF.

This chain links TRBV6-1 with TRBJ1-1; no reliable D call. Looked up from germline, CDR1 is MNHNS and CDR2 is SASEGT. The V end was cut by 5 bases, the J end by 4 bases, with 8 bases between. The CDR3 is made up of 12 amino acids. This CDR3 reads CASSPVSTEAFF. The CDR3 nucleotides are TGTGCCAGCAGTCCGGTTTCCACTGAAGCTTTCTTT.

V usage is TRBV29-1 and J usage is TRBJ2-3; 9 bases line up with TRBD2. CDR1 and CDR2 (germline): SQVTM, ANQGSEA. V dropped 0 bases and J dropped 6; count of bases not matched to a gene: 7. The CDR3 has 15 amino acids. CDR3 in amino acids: CSVEDPGLATDTQYF. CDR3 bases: TGCAGCGTTGAAGATCCTGGACTAGCGACGGATACGCAGTATTTT.

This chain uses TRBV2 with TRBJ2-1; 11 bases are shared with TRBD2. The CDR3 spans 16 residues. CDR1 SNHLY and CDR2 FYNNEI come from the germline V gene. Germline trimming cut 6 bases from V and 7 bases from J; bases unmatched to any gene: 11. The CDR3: CASRAGLAGGGNEQFF. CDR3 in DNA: TGTGCCAGCAGGGCTGGGCTAGCGGGAGGCGGAAATGAGCAGTTCTTC.

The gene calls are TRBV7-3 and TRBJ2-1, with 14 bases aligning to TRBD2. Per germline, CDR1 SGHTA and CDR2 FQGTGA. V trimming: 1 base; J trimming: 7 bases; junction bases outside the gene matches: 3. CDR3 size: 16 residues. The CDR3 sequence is CASSLMGTSGGNEQFF. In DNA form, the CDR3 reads TGTGCCAGCAGCTTAATGGGGACTAGCGGGGGAAATGAGCAGTTCTTC.

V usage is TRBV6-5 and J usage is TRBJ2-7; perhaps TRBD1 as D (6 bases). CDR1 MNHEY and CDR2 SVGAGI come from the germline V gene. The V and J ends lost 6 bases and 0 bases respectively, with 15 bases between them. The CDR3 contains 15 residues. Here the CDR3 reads CASRVHREVSYEQYF. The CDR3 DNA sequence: TGTGCCAGCAGAGTCCACAGGGAAGTCTCCTACGAGCAGTACTTC.

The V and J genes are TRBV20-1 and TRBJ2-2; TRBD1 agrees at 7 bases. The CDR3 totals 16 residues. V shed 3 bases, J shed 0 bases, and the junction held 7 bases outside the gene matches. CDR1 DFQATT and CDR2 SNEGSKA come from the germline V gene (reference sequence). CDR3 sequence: CSASTGAMANTGELFF. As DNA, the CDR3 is TGCAGTGCTAGTACAGGGGCTATGGCGAACACCGGGGAGCTGTTTTTT.

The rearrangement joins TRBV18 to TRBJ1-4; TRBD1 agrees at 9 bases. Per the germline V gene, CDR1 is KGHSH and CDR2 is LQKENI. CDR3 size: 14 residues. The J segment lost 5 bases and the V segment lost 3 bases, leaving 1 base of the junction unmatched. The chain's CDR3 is CASSPGTGNEKLFF. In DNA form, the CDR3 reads TGTGCCAGCTCACCTGGGACAGGGAATGAAAAACTGTTTTTT.

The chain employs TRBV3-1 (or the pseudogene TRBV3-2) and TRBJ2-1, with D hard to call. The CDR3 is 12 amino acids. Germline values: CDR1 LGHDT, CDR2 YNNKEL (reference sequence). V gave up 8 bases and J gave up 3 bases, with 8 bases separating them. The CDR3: CASGSDYNEQFF. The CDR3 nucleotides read TGTGCCAGCGGCAGCGACTACAATGAGCAGTTCTTC.

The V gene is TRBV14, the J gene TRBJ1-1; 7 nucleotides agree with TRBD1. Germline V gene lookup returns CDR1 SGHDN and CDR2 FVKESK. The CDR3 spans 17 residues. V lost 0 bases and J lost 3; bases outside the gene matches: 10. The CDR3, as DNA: TGTGCCAGCAGCCAAGACTTGTACCGGGACAGATACACTGAAGCTTTCTTT. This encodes CASSQDLYRDRYTEAFF.

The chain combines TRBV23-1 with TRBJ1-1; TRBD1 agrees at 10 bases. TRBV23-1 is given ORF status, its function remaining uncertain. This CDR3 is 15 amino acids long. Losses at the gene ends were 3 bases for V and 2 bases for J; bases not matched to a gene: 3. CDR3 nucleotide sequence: TGCGCCAGCAGTCATATGACAGGGGGCAACACTGAAGCTTTCTTT. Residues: CASSHMTGGNTEAFF.

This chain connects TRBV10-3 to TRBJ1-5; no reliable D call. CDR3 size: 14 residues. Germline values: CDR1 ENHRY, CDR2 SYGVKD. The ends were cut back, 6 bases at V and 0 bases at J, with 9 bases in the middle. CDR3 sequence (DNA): TGTGCCATCAGCACGGCGGATAGCAATCAGCCCCAGCATTTT. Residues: CAISTADSNQPQHF.

CDR3 in amino acids: CASSLYYMGTEAFF. In DNA, the CDR3 is TGTGCCAGCAGCTTATACTATATGGGCACTGAAGCTTTCTTT. This chain links TRBV7-2 with TRBJ1-1; unclear D gene. The CDR3 contains 14 residues. V shed 2 bases and J shed 4 bases, with 11 bases lying between them. From germline, CDR1 is SGHTA and CDR2 FQGNSA.

The CDR3, as DNA: TGTGCCAGCAGTGAATGGACAACTGGAAGCAATCAGCCCCAGCATTTT. This encodes CASSEWTTGSNQPQHF. The chain has TRBV6-1 and TRBJ1-5; tentative D call: TRBD1 (5 bases). The germline V gene has CDR1 MNHNS and CDR2 SASEGT. Trimming removed 2 bases at V and 1 base at J, with 12 bases between. The CDR3 is 16 residues long.

The CDR3 DNA is TGTGCCAGCAGTGAAAGGTCCCCAGGGCTAGGAAGATTCTACGAGCAGTACTTC. Translated: CASSERSPGLGRFYEQYF. V gene TRBV6-1 combines with J gene TRBJ2-7, with a tentative D call TRBD1 (5 bases). Trimming shortened V by 2 bases and J by 3 bases, and 23 bases separated the two germline ends. CDR1 is MNHNS, CDR2 SASEGT, per germline. The CDR3 totals 18 residues.

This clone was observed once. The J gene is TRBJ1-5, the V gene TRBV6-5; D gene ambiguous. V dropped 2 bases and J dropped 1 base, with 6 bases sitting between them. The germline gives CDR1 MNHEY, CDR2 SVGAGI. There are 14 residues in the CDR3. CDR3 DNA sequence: TGTGCCAGCAGTTACGGTGAGAGCAATCAGCCCCAGCATTTT. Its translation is CASSYGESNQPQHF.

CDR3 protein: CASSLPSGNEQFF. The CDR3 nucleotides read TGTGCCAGCAGCTTGCCTAGCGGGAATGAGCAGTTCTTC. The V call is TRBV7-8, the J call TRBJ2-1; 8 nucleotides match TRBD2. The CDR3 is 13 amino acids. The J segment lost 7 bases and the V segment lost 3 bases, leaving 2 bases of the junction unmatched. Germline assignment: CDR1 SGHVS and CDR2 FQNEAQ.